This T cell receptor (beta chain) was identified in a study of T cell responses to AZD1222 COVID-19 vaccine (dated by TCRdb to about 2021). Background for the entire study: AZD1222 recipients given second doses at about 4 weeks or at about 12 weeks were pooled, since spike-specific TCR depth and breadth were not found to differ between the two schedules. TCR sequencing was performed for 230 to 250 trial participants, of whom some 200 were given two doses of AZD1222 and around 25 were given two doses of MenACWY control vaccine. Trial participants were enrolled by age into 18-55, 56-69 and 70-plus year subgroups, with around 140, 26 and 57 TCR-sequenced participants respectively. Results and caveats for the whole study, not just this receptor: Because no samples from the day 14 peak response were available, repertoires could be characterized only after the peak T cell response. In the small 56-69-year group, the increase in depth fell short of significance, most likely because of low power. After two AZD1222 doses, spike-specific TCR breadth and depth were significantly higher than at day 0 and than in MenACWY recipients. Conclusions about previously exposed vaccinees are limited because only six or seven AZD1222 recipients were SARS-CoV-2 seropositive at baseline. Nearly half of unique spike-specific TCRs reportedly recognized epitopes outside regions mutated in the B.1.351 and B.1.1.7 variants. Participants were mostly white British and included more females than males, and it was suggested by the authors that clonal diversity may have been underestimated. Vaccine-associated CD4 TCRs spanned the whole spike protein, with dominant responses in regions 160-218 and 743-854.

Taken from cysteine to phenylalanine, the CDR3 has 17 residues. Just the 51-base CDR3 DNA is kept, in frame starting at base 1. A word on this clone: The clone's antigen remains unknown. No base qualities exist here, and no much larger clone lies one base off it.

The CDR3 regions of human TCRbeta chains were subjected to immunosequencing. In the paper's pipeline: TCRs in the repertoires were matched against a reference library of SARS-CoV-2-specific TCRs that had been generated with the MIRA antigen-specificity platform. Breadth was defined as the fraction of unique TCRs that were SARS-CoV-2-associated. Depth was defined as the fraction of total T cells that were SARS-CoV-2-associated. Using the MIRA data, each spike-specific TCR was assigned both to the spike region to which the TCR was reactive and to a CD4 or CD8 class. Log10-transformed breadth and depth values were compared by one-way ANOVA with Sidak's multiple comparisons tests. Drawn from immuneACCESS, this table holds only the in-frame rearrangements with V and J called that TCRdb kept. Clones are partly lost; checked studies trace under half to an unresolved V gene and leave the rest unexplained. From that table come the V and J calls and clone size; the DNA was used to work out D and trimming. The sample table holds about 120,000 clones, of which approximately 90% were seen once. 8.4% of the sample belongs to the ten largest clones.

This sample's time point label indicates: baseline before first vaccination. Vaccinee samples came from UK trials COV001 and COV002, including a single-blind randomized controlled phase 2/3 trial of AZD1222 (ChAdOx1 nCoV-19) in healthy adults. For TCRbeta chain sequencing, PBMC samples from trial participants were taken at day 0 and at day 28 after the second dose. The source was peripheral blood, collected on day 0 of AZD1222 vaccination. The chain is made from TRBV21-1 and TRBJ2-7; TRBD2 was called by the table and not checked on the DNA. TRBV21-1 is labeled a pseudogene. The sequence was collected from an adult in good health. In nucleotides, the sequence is TGTGCCAGCAGCAAAGCAAGAGGGGGACTAGCGGGATACGAGCAGTACTTC. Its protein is CASSKARGGLAGYEQYF.